This entry describes one TCR beta chain. The antigen is not known. Via MiXCR, TCRdb re-called the 5' RACE reads, giving one row per CDR3 protein. The top ten hold approximately 1% of the sample, which has fewer than 500,000 distinct CDR3 sequences, 13% to 15% seen once. This sample stems from a study of identical twins. Study observations and caveats: Weaker excess twin sharing was observed in beta out-of-frame sequences.

V lost 5 bases to trimming and J lost 2 bases; unmatched junction nucleotides: 4. The CDR3 extends over 15 amino acids. The sample was also linked to a second study, of yellow fever vaccine responses in identical twins. That source adds: Twins showed a vaccine T cell response that reportedly seemed partly convergent, partly personalized.

The chain employs TRBV12-3 or TRBV12-4 and TRBJ2-1; 9 bases align to TRBD2. This receptor was identified in a young woman in good health. Input material: CD4+ T cells sorted from blood. The CDR3: CASSRLADTYNEQFF. For the CDR3, the DNA is TGTGCCAGCAGTCGACTAGCGGACACCTACAATGAGCAGTTCTTC.